These 2 T cell receptor beta chains were all obtained from the same sample, sequenced in a study of T cell changes during pregnancy in multiple sclerosis. This table comes from immunoSEQ multiplex PCR, and its TCRdb copy is limited to in-frame clones, with some not included. The sample carries some 99,000 clones, under 95% recorded once. The sample consisted of peripheral blood, taken after pregnancy. These receptors came from a female donor in good health, enrolled as a control in a pregnancy study.

This chain links TRBV5-6 with TRBJ1-5; TRBD1 agrees at 7 bases. From germline, CDR1 is SGHDT and CDR2 YYEEEE. The CDR3 length is 14 residues. The V gene end was trimmed by 4 bases and the J gene end by 7 bases; junction bases not matched to a gene: 8. This CDR3 reads CASSLHQGGQPQHF. The DNA for the CDR3 is TGTGCCAGCAGCCTACACCAGGGGGGACAGCCCCAGCATTTT.

This clone was observed a handful of times. The J gene is TRBJ2-3, the V gene TRBV19; 10 bases match TRBD1. The ends lost 6 bases at V and 1 base at J; junction bases unmatched: 1. Germline V gives CDR1 LNHDA, CDR2 SQIVND (reference sequence). The CDR3 is 14 amino acids. This CDR3 reads CASRGTGGTDTQYF. In DNA form, the CDR3 reads TGTGCCAGTAGGGGGACAGGGGGCACAGATACGCAGTATTTT.